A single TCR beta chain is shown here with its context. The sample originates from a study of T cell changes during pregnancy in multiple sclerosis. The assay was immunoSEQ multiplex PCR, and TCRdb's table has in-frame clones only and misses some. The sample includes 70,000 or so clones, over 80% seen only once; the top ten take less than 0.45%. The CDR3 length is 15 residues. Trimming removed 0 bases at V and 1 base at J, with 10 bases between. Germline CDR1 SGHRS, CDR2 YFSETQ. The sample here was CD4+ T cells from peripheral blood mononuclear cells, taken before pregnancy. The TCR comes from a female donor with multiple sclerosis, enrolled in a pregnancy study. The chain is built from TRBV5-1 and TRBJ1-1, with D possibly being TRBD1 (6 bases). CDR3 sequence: CASSLEGTRNTEAFF. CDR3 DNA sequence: TGCGCCAGCAGCTTGGAGGGGACACGGAACACTGAAGCTTTCTTT.